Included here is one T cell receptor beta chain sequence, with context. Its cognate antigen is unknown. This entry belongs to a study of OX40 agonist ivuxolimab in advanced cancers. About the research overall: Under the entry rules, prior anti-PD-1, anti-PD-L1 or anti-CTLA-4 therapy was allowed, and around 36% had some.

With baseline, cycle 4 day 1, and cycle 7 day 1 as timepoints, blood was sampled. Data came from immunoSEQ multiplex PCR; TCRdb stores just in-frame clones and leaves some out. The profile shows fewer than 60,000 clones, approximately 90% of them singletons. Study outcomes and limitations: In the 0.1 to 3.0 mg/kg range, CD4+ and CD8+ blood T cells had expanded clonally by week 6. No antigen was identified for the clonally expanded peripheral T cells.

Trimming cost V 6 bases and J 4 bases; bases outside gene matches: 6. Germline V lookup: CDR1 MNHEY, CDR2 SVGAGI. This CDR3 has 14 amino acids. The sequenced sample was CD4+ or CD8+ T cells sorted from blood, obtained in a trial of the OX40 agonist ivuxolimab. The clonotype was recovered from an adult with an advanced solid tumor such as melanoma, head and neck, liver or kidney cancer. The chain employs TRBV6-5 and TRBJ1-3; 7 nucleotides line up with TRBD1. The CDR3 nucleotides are TGTGCCAGCAGCAACCGGGACAGCGGAAACACCATATATTTT. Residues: CASSNRDSGNTIYF.